These T cell receptor beta chains were read from a single sample in a study of blood T cell repertoires in COVID-19. Some clones are missing from TCRdb's copy, which holds only in-frame ones; the method was immunoSEQ multiplex PCR. The sample lists 280,000 or so clones; about 83% were seen once. Sequences were obtained from PBMCs or T cells enriched from blood (not recorded which). The receptors derive from a woman aged 40 to 50 who had recovered from COVID-19. Each CDR3 is given with its conserved first and last residue. A D gene is named only where the DNA matches it firmly. The listing skips clone size in some rows; elsewhere it reads once, few, many or a size class.

j_call clone_size d_call v_call cdr3_aa cdr3_nt
TRBJ2-7 - TRBD2 TRBV2 CASSTGLAVYEQYF TGTGCCAGCAGTACGGGACTAGCGGTCTACGAGCAGTACTTC
TRBJ1-2 - - TRBV29-1 CSVEKGGDGYTF TGCAGCGTAGAAAAGGGGGGGGATGGCTACACCTTC
TRBJ2-7 few - TRBV27 CASSSGLSEGFYEQYF TGTGCCAGCAGTTCAGGACTAAGTGAAGGGTTCTACGAGCAGTACTTC
TRBJ1-4 - TRBD1 TRBV15 CATSTRTGPINEKLFF TGTGCCACCAGCACACGGACAGGGCCGATCAATGAAAAACTGTTTTTT
TRBJ1-4 - - TRBV9 CASSVGAFEEKLFF TGTGCCAGCAGCGTGGGGGCGTTTGAGGAAAAACTGTTTTTT
TRBJ2-7 - - TRBV28 CASSPAGRSYEQYF TGTGCCAGCAGTCCCGCGGGCCGTTCCTACGAGCAGTACTTC
TRBJ2-7 - - TRBV10-3 CAPVGGRLYEQYF TGTGCCCCGGTCGGAGGCAGGCTCTACGAGCAGTACTTC
TRBJ1-1 - - TRBV2 CASSEARGGIPEAFF TGTGCCAGCAGTGAAGCGCGCGGGGGGATACCTGAAGCTTTCTTT
TRBJ2-2 - TRBD2 TRBV2 CATSGRETGELFF TGTGCCACCTCGGGGCGGGAGACCGGGGAGCTGTTTTTT
TRBJ1-2 - - TRBV7-9 CASSPAGRDSSF TGTGCCAGCAGTCCCGCCGGCCGGGACTCCTCCTTC
TRBJ2-1 - TRBD2 TRBV28 CASSFGTSGSNEQFF TGTGCCAGCAGTTTCGGGACTAGCGGGAGCAATGAGCAGTTCTTC
TRBJ1-2 - - TRBV5-1 CASSQTRRDYGYTF TGCGCCAGCAGCCAAACCCGTAGAGACTATGGCTACACCTTC
TRBJ1-2 - - TRBV12-3/TRBV12-4 CASSLFGEGYTF TGTGCCAGCAGTTTATTCGGGGAGGGCTACACCTTC
TRBJ2-3 - TRBD1 TRBV6-5 CASRWTGTTDTQYF TGTGCCAGCAGATGGACAGGAACCACAGATACGCAGTATTTT
TRBJ2-1 - TRBD1 TRBV30 CAWSGSTGGAYNEQFF TGTGCCTGGAGTGGTAGTACAGGGGGCGCGTACAATGAGCAGTTCTTC
TRBJ2-7 - TRBD2 TRBV2 CASSEAPGTSGRTTYEQYF TGTGCCAGCAGTGAAGCGCCCGGGACTAGCGGGAGGACAACCTACGAGCAGTACTTC
TRBJ1-1 - TRBD1 TRBV11-1 CASSSGQGAANTEAFF TGTGCCAGCAGCTCCGGACAGGGGGCAGCGAACACTGAAGCTTTCTTT
TRBJ2-1 - - TRBV11-2 CASSLVAVTSSYNEQFF TGTGCCAGCAGCTTAGTAGCCGTGACTAGCTCCTACAATGAGCAGTTCTTC
TRBJ2-7 - - TRBV2 CASSEEGFPYEQYF TGTGCCAGCAGTGAAGAGGGGTTTCCCTACGAGCAGTACTTC
TRBJ1-4 - - TRBV19 CASAAGATTNEKLFF TGTGCCAGTGCGGCAGGGGCTACGACTAATGAAAAACTGTTTTTT
TRBJ1-2 once TRBD1 TRBV27 CASSPRDRAFGYTF TGTGCCAGCAGTCCGCGGGACAGGGCCTTTGGCTACACCTTC
TRBJ1-5 once - TRBV19 CASSMGGQGFQPQHF TGTGCCAGTAGTATGGGAGGGCAGGGTTTCCAGCCCCAGCATTTT
TRBJ1-1 - - TRBV5-1 CASSLTGGAEAFF TGCGCCAGCAGCTTGACCGGGGGAGCTGAAGCTTTCTTT
TRBJ2-1 - - TRBV18 CASSPPFAGRNEQFF TGTGCCAGCTCACCACCGTTTGCAGGGCGCAATGAGCAGTTCTTC
TRBJ1-2 - TRBD1 TRBV29-1 CSVAAGGYYGYTF TGCAGCGTTGCCGCAGGGGGATACTATGGCTACACCTTC
TRBJ2-1 once TRBD2 TRBV14 CASSQPGLPYNEQFF TGTGCCAGCAGCCAGCCGGGACTACCCTACAATGAGCAGTTCTTC
TRBJ2-2 - TRBD2 TRBV5-1 CASSLGLAGTGELFF TGCGCCAGCAGCTTGGGGCTAGCGGGCACCGGGGAGCTGTTTTTT
TRBJ1-1 - - TRBV10-3 CAISESAGTEAFF TGTGCCATCAGTGAGTCGGCGGGCACTGAAGCTTTCTTT
TRBJ2-3 - - TRBV18 CASSQGARDTQYF TGTGCCAGCTCACAAGGAGCTCGCGATACGCAGTATTTT
TRBJ1-2 - TRBD1 TRBV2 CASSEFGQGSNYGYTF TGTGCCAGCAGTGAATTTGGACAGGGCTCTAACTATGGCTACACCTTC
TRBJ1-6 - - TRBV27 CASSLGPGFVNSPLHF TGTGCCAGCAGTTTAGGGCCAGGGTTTGTTAATTCACCCCTCCACTTT
TRBJ2-1 - - TRBV6-2/TRBV6-3 CASSYSRGGIAGRTMNEQFF TGTGCCAGCAGTTACTCGAGGGGAGGCATAGCTGGGCGGACTATGAATGAGCAGTTCTTC